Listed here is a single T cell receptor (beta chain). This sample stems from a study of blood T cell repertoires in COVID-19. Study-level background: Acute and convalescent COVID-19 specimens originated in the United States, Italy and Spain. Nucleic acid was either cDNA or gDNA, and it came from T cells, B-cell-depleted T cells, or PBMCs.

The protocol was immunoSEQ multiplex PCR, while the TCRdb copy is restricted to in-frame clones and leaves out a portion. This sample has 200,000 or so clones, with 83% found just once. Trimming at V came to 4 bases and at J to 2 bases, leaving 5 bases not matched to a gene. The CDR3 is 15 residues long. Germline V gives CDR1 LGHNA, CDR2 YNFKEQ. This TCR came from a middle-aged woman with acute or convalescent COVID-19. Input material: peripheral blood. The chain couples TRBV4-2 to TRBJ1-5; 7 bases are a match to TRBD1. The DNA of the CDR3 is TGTGCCAGCAGCCCCAGCGACAGGGGCAATCAGCCCCAGCATTTT. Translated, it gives CASSPSDRGNQPQHF.